The 11 T cell receptor beta chains presented below share a single source sample, sequenced in a study of blood T cell repertoires in COVID-19. Clones were sequenced by immunoSEQ multiplex PCR, and TCRdb holds only the in-frame ones, with some missing. The top ten clones hold roughly a sixth of a sample with 200,000 to 250,000 clones, around nine tenths of them seen once. Sequenced sample: peripheral blood. These receptors originate from a man aged 50-59 years with COVID-19, enrolled during active disease.

This clone has a single count. The V gene is TRBV7-8, the J gene TRBJ2-1; 10 positions agree with TRBD2. This CDR3 is 16 amino acids long. Germline-derived CDR1 and CDR2 are SGHVS and FQNEAQ. The V and J ends lost 5 bases and 4 bases, in that order; junction bases with no gene match: 8. The CDR3 reads CASSPPEGLAYNEQFF. CDR3 DNA: TGTGCCAGCAGCCCACCCGAGGGACTAGCGTACAATGAGCAGTTCTTC.

This clone was seen just once. The chain joins TRBV6-5 to TRBJ1-5; 7 nucleotides agree with TRBD1. The CDR3 runs 13 residues. Germline V lookup: CDR1 MNHEY, CDR2 SVGAGI. Germline trimming cut 6 bases from V and 5 bases from J; bases unmatched to any gene: 4. CDR3 region: CASSTQGDQPQHF. In DNA form, the CDR3 reads TGTGCCAGCAGCACCCAGGGGGATCAGCCCCAGCATTTT.

The J gene is TRBJ1-4, the V gene TRBV5-8; 7 bases map to TRBD1. The CDR3 is made up of 15 amino acids. Germline assignment: CDR1 SGHTS and CDR2 YDEGEE. Losses at the gene ends were 0 bases for V and 3 bases for J; bases not matched to a gene: 2. CDR3 bases: TGTGCCAGCAGCTTGGGACAGGGCGCTAATGAAAAACTGTTTTTT. This sequence encodes CASSLGQGANEKLFF.

The rearrangement joins TRBV7-9 to TRBJ1-5; no clear D gene. Trimming removed 5 bases from V and 6 bases from J, with 11 bases in between. Germline loops: CDR1 SEHNR, CDR2 FQNEAQ (reference sequence). This CDR3 is built from 13 residues. In DNA form, the CDR3 reads TGTGCCAGCAGCCGGGAGAAGGGTCAGCCCCAGCATTTT. The encoded protein is CASSREKGQPQHF.

The V and J genes are TRBV7-9 and TRBJ2-3; D is possibly TRBD2 (6 bases). Per the germline V gene, CDR1 is SEHNR and CDR2 is FQNEAQ (reference sequence). With 3 bases removed from V and 0 bases from J, the gap between germline ends came to 10 bases. This CDR3 region has 15 residues. The CDR3 sequence: CASSFRGTSTDTQYF. DNA of the CDR3: TGTGCCAGCAGCTTTCGGGGGACTAGCACAGATACGCAGTATTTT.

This clone was seen many times. The genes are TRBV9 and TRBJ1-3, with TRBD1 as a possible D gene (6 bases). The germline V and J ends were trimmed by 4 bases and 0 bases, with 14 bases remaining between them. The CDR3 length is 16 residues. Germline values: CDR1 SGDLS, CDR2 YYNGEE. The CDR3 loop reads CASSTGQMSSGNTIYF. CDR3 nucleotides: TGTGCCAGCAGCACCGGACAGATGAGCTCTGGAAACACCATATATTTT.

The chain has TRBV19 and TRBJ2-5; D possibly corresponds to TRBD1 (7 bases). The germline gives CDR1 LNHDA, CDR2 SQIVND (reference sequence). The V gene lost 8 bases and the J gene lost 5 bases, with 21 bases spanning the gap. The CDR3 length is 15 residues. This CDR3 reads CASQSVGAGGETQYF. As DNA, the CDR3 is TGTGCCAGTCAATCAGTTGGGGCAGGGGGGGAGACCCAGTACTTC.

The CDR3 loop is CASSKDRGGLNTEAFF. Written as DNA, the CDR3 is TGTGCCAGTAGTAAGGACAGGGGGGGATTGAACACTGAAGCTTTCTTT. V is TRBV19 and J is TRBJ1-1; TRBD1 aligns across 10 bases. V shed 4 bases, J shed 0 bases, and the junction held 5 bases outside the gene matches. Germline lookup yields CDR1 LNHDA and CDR2 SQIVND (reference sequence). The CDR3 runs to 16 residues.

J is TRBJ2-7 and V is TRBV5-5, with D possibly matching TRBD2 (7 bases). With 4 bases removed from V and 5 bases from J, the gap between germline ends came to 19 bases. Germline lookup yields CDR1 SGHKS and CDR2 YYEKEE (reference sequence). The CDR3 has 15 residues. The CDR3, as DNA: TGTGCCAGCAGCAACCAGCGGGGTCCAGGGGACGAGCAGTACTTC. Its translation is CASSNQRGPGDEQYF.

The chain links TRBV9 to TRBJ2-2; no firm D call. CDR1 and CDR2 (germline): SGDLS, YYNGEE. V was pared by 0 bases and J by 0 bases, with 9 bases between. The CDR3 contains 16 residues. The CDR3 coding sequence is TGTGCCAGCAGCGTAGGCATTACATCGAACACCGGGGAGCTGTTTTTT. This encodes CASSVGITSNTGELFF.

This chain connects TRBV7-2 to TRBJ1-2; D gene unclear. The CDR3 consists of 11 residues. V was trimmed by 6 bases and J by 6 bases, leaving 8 bases between them. Germline V gene lookup returns CDR1 SGHTA and CDR2 FQGNSA. The CDR3 sequence: CASRSGDGYTF. In DNA, the CDR3 is TGTGCCAGCAGGTCCGGGGATGGCTACACCTTC. Full variable domain (rest looked up from reference TRBV7-2 and TRBJ1-2): GAGVSQSPSNKVTEKGKDVELRCDPISGHTALYWYRQSLGQGLEFLIYFQGNSAPDKSGLPSDRFSAERTGGSVSTLTIQRTQQEDSAVYLCASRSGDGYTFGSGTRLTVV.